The 27 T cell receptor beta chains below were found in one sample sequenced in a study of blood T cell repertoires in COVID-19. Only in-frame clones appear in the TCRdb table, and some are missing; sequencing was by immunoSEQ multiplex PCR. The sample contains around 170,000 clones, 88% of which appear only once. The sequenced material came from peripheral blood. These receptors were obtained from a man in his sixties with acute or convalescent COVID-19.

The table lists this clone with a count of one. The J gene is TRBJ2-7, the V gene TRBV27; 10 bases agree with TRBD1. Germline CDR1 and CDR2: MNHEY and SMNVEV (reference sequence). Germline trimming cut 2 bases from V and 4 bases from J; bases unmatched to any gene: 2. There are 14 residues in the CDR3. CDR3 region: CASSLGTGVYEQYF. The CDR3 DNA sequence: TGTGCCAGCAGTTTAGGGACAGGGGTTTACGAGCAGTACTTC.

This clone was detected only a few times. The V gene is TRBV18, the J gene TRBJ1-6; 8 nucleotides align to TRBD1. The trim removed 6 bases at V and 10 bases at J, leaving 8 bases unmatched. Germline-derived CDR1 and CDR2 are KGHSH and LQKENI. This CDR3 has 14 amino acids. The CDR3: CASSRDRGGSPLHF. The CDR3 nucleotides read TGTGCCAGCTCTCGCGACAGGGGAGGATCACCCCTCCACTTT.

This chain uses TRBV9 with TRBJ2-5; D may be TRBD2 (5 bases). The V end was cut by 4 bases, the J end by 2 bases, with 12 bases between. Germline V gene data show CDR1 as SGDLS and CDR2 as YYNGEE. The CDR3 length is 14 residues. DNA of the CDR3: TGTGCCAGCAGCTTCCGGGAACCTCAAGAGACCCAGTACTTC. This codes for CASSFREPQETQYF. The full variable domain, with the rest looked up from reference TRBV9 and TRBJ2-5, is DSGVTQTPKHLITATGQRVTLRCSPRSGDLSVYWYQQSLDQGLQFLIQYYNGEERAKGNILERFSAQQFPDLHSELNLSSLELGDSALYFCASSFREPQETQYFGPGTRLLVL.

The CDR3 protein is CASSRPVGGTNYGYTF. CDR3 nucleotide sequence: TGTGCCAGCAGCCGGCCGGTAGGGGGTACGAACTATGGCTACACCTTC. The chain links TRBV11-2 to TRBJ1-2, with a weak D call TRBD1 (6 bases). The CDR3 has 16 amino acids. Trimming stripped 5 bases from V and 2 bases from J, with 18 bases between. Looked up from germline, CDR1 is SGHAT and CDR2 is FQNNGV. Full variable domain (remainder filled in from reference TRBV11-2 and TRBJ1-2): EAGVAQSPRYKIIEKRQSVAFWCNPISGHATLYWYQQILGQGPKLLIQFQNNGVVDDSQLPKDRFSAERLKGVDSTLKIQPAKLEDSAVYLCASSRPVGGTNYGYTFGSGTRLTVV.

V usage is TRBV20-1 and J usage is TRBJ1-5, with unresolved D. The CDR3 is made up of 11 amino acids. V dropped 3 bases and J dropped 9 bases, with 9 bases sitting between them. The germline gives CDR1 DFQATT, CDR2 SNEGSKA (reference sequence). CDR3 sequence: CSASGMGPQHF. The CDR3 DNA reads as TGCAGTGCTAGCGGGATGGGGCCCCAGCATTTT.

This chain joins TRBV7-2 and TRBJ1-1, with D possibly being TRBD1 (6 bases). This CDR3 is built from 13 residues. Looked up from germline, CDR1 is SGHTA and CDR2 is FQGNSA. The V end lost 5 bases, the J end lost 6 bases, and 13 bases lay between the germline ends. The CDR3 region has the DNA TGTGCCAGCAGCCCCCAGGGACACCCTGAAGCTTTCTTT. Translated: CASSPQGHPEAFF.

This rearrangement joins TRBV24-1 to TRBJ1-1; 7 bases line up with TRBD1. With 3 bases clipped from V and 5 bases from J, the junction kept 11 bases outside the gene matches. CDR1 is KGHDR and CDR2 is SFDVKD in the germline V gene. CDR3 length equals 16 residues. The CDR3 region is CATSDPLRGVGTEAFF. DNA for the CDR3: TGTGCCACCAGTGATCCCCTCAGGGGGGTTGGTACTGAAGCTTTCTTT.

The chain links TRBV19 to TRBJ1-1; 7 nucleotides align to TRBD1. The V segment lost 5 bases and the J segment 4 bases; nucleotides outside the gene matches: 7. Germline V CDR1 and CDR2: LNHDA, SQIVND (reference sequence). The CDR3 sequence is 14 residues long. The CDR3 region has the DNA TGTGCCAGTAGTTTGACAGGGCGGGGCACTGAAGCTTTCTTT. Its protein product is CASSLTGRGTEAFF.

The chain couples TRBV6-5 to TRBJ2-2; TRBD2 might be the D (6 bases). Trimming took 4 bases from V and 1 from J, leaving 10 bases between them. Germline V gene sequence: CDR1 MNHEY, CDR2 SVGAGI. CDR3 length: 15 amino acids. The CDR3 region has the DNA TGTGCCAGCAGTTTGGGACTTCTGAACACCGGGGAGCTGTTTTTT. It yields the protein CASSLGLLNTGELFF.

This sequence joins TRBV5-1 and TRBJ2-3; D may be TRBD2 (5 bases). Germline assignment: CDR1 SGHRS and CDR2 YFSETQ. The CDR3 runs 16 residues. V gave up 0 bases and J gave up 0 bases, with 11 bases separating them. The CDR3 protein is CASSLVGGFSTDTQYF. The CDR3 region has the DNA TGCGCCAGCAGCTTGGTTGGAGGTTTTAGCACAGATACGCAGTATTTT.

The rearrangement uses TRBV11-3 and TRBJ2-3, with D tentatively TRBD2 (6 bases). Germline V gives CDR1 SGHNT, CDR2 YENEEA. The CDR3 extends over 15 amino acids. The V end lost 5 bases, the J end lost 5 bases, and 17 bases lay between the germline ends. The CDR3 DNA follows: TGTGCCAGCAGCCCCGACCGGGCGGGGCGAGATACGCAGTATTTT. This translates into CASSPDRAGRDTQYF.

The chain has TRBV28 and TRBJ2-1; weak D call: TRBD2 (5 bases). The CDR3 spans 17 residues. In germline, CDR1 is MDHEN, CDR2 SYDVKM. The V end lost 3 bases, the J end lost 0 bases, and 15 bases lay between the germline ends. CDR3 amino acids: CASSFRDGMGSYNEQFF. For the CDR3, the DNA is TGTGCCAGCAGTTTCAGAGACGGGATGGGCTCCTACAATGAGCAGTTCTTC. Full variable domain (rest looked up from reference TRBV28 and TRBJ2-1): DVKVTQSSRYLVKRTGEKVFLECVQDMDHENMFWYRQDPGLGLRLIYFSYDVKMKEKGDIPEGYSVSREKKERFSLILESASTNQTSMYLCASSFRDGMGSYNEQFFGPGTRLTVL.

This clone appeared a single time. V is TRBV5-6 and J is TRBJ2-2, with D possibly matching TRBD1 (6 bases). The CDR3 runs 16 residues. CDR1 is SGHDT, CDR2 YYEEEE, per germline. V lost 3 bases and J 0 bases, leaving 12 bases between the germline ends. The CDR3 spells CASSYRVATNTGELFF. The DNA for the CDR3 is TGTGCCAGCAGCTACAGGGTCGCGACGAACACCGGGGAGCTGTTTTTT.

This chain connects TRBV5-5 to TRBJ1-2; 8 bases align to TRBD1. Germline assignment: CDR1 SGHKS and CDR2 YYEKEE (reference sequence). The CDR3 spans 16 residues. After removal of 3 bases from V and 8 bases from J, the junction contained 15 bases not matched to a gene. CDR3 in amino acids: CASSWGGGQGRGGYTF. The CDR3 coding sequence is TGTGCCAGCAGCTGGGGCGGAGGACAGGGTCGAGGAGGCTACACCTTC.

DNA of the CDR3: TGCGCCAGCAGCCTAACAGGGGACACAGATACGCAGTATTTT. Its translation: CASSLTGDTDTQYF. The rearrangement links TRBV5-1 to TRBJ2-3; TRBD1 agrees at 7 bases. The V gene end was trimmed by 4 bases and the J gene end by 2 bases; junction bases not matched to a gene: 4. Germline V gene sequence: CDR1 SGHRS, CDR2 YFSETQ. The CDR3 has 14 residues.

This clone was detected once. CDR3 in amino acids: CASIIDRGRSYGYTF. CDR3 in DNA: TGTGCCAGCATTATTGACAGGGGAAGGAGCTATGGCTACACCTTC. J is TRBJ1-2 and V is TRBV7-4, with 8 bases that match TRBD1. V lost 7 bases and J lost 4; bases outside the gene matches: 11. Germline lookup yields CDR1 SGHVT and CDR2 SQSDAQ. The CDR3 runs to 15 residues. The whole variable domain, remainder taken from reference TRBV7-4 and TRBJ1-2, is GAGVSQSPRYKVAKRGRDVALRCDSISGHVTLYWYRQTLGQGSEVLTYSQSDAQRDKSGRPSGRFSAERPERSVSTLKIQRTEQGDSAVYLCASIIDRGRSYGYTFGSGTRLTVV.

V gene TRBV11-3 combines with J gene TRBJ1-1; D is uncertain. The germline V and J ends were trimmed by 4 bases and 4 bases, with 10 bases remaining between them. This CDR3 comprises 13 residues. Germline V CDR1 and CDR2: SGHNT, YENEEA. DNA for the CDR3: TGTGCCAGCAGCTCCCAACGAGGCACTGAAGCTTTCTTT. This sequence encodes CASSSQRGTEAFF.

The chain recombines TRBV5-1 with TRBJ2-7; 10 bases are a match to TRBD2. The CDR3 is made up of 16 amino acids. With V trimmed by 1 base and J by 4 bases, 8 bases remained unmatched. Germline V CDR1 and CDR2: SGHRS, YFSETQ. CDR3 sequence reads: CASSLQSGRAGYEQYF. The CDR3 DNA sequence: TGCGCCAGCAGCTTGCAAAGCGGGAGGGCCGGGTACGAGCAGTACTTC.

The CDR3 DNA reads TGTGCCACCAGTGATCTGACAGGGAATGGCTACACCTTC. It is translated as CATSDLTGNGYTF. This chain joins TRBV24-1 and TRBJ1-2, with 7 bases fitting TRBD1. CDR1 KGHDR and CDR2 SFDVKD come from the germline V gene. The V and J ends lost 3 bases and 6 bases, in that order; junction bases with no gene match: 3. This CDR3 has 13 amino acids.

The chain carries TRBV9 and TRBJ1-1; tentative D call: TRBD1 (5 bases). Between the trimmed V and J ends, which lost 3 bases and 0 bases, there was a span of 9 bases. Per the germline V gene, CDR1 is SGDLS and CDR2 is YYNGEE. The CDR3 spans 14 residues. In DNA form, the CDR3 reads TGTGCCAGCAGCGGGAGGGGTGTGAACACTGAAGCTTTCTTT. Amino acids: CASSGRGVNTEAFF.

The chain combines TRBV28 with TRBJ1-2; D might be TRBD1 (5 bases). V was trimmed by 7 bases and J by 8 bases, leaving 23 bases between them. In germline, CDR1 is MDHEN, CDR2 SYDVKM. This CDR3 has 15 amino acids. Here the CDR3 DNA reads TGTGCCAGCACCTCCCGGGGACGGGGGATTTGGGGCTACACCTTC. This sequence encodes CASTSRGRGIWGYTF.

This chain connects TRBV5-6 to TRBJ1-2, with D perhaps TRBD1 (6 bases). The CDR3 is made up of 13 amino acids. CDR1 is SGHDT and CDR2 is YYEEEE in the germline V gene. The V end lost 3 bases, the J end lost 5 bases, and 11 bases lay between the germline ends. The CDR3 bases are TGTGCCAGCAGCTCACAGGGCTCATATGGCTACACCTTC. As protein: CASSSQGSYGYTF.

This clone was detected only once. The chain is built from TRBV7-8 and TRBJ1-1; D gene uncertain. CDR3 size: 14 residues. With 1 base removed from V and 1 base from J, the gap between germline ends came to 7 bases. The V gene's germline CDR1 is SGHVS and CDR2 FQNEAQ. CDR3 DNA: TGTGCCAGCAGCTTAGGGCCCTCGAACACTGAAGCTTTCTTT. Its translation is CASSLGPSNTEAFF.

The V call is TRBV11-3, the J call TRBJ2-1; TRBD1 is a possible D gene (6 bases). Germline lookup yields CDR1 SGHNT and CDR2 YENEEA. CDR3 length: 14 residues. V lost 5 bases, J lost 8 bases, and 16 bases lay in between. CDR3 region: CASSPTTGYHEQFF. For the CDR3, the DNA is TGTGCCAGCAGCCCCACGACAGGTTACCATGAGCAGTTCTTC. The whole variable domain, remainder taken from reference TRBV11-3 and TRBJ2-1, is EAGVVQSPRYKIIEKKQPVAFWCNPISGHNTLYWYLQNLGQGPELLIRYENEEAVDDSQLPKDRFSAERLKGVDSTLKIQPAELGDSAVYLCASSPTTGYHEQFFGPGTRLTVL.

The CDR3 nucleotides read TGTGCCAGCAGCTTAGAACGGGACAGGGTCACAGATACGCAGTATTTT. It is translated as CASSLERDRVTDTQYF. The V gene is TRBV7-7, the J gene TRBJ2-3; 9 bases are shared with TRBD1. Germline CDR1 reads SSHAT; CDR2 reads FNYEAQ (reference sequence). The CDR3 runs to 16 residues. Unmatched junction bases numbered 4, after V lost 1 base and J lost 2 bases.

In its sample, this clone was seen once. V is TRBV24-1 and J is TRBJ2-1; 10 bases match TRBD2. V was pared by 3 bases and J by 8 bases, with 12 bases of the junction left unmatched. Germline loops: CDR1 KGHDR, CDR2 SFDVKD. The CDR3 is 17 amino acids. CDR3 sequence reads: CATSDGRSGGFQDEQFF. The DNA for the CDR3 is TGTGCCACCAGTGATGGCCGTAGCGGGGGGTTTCAGGATGAGCAGTTCTTC.

The chain is built from TRBV24-1 and TRBJ2-3, with TRBD1 matching over 8 bases. CDR1 is KGHDR, CDR2 SFDVKD, per germline. Losses at the gene ends were 5 bases for V and 3 bases for J; bases not matched to a gene: 6. The CDR3 is 15 amino acids. As DNA, the CDR3 is TGTGCCACCAGTGTTTGGACAGGGAGGACAGATACGCAGTATTTT. Translation: CATSVWTGRTDTQYF.